This TCR beta chain was obtained from a study of T cell clonotyping in hematopoietic cell transplantation. As to this clone: Its specificity is unknown.

Recipient blood drawn about 28 days pretransplant and days 30, 100, 180 after. Study-level findings and limits: CD4 and CD8 repertoire contributions could not be separated without sorting. Graft donor and pretransplant recipient Inverse Simpson Index values predicted broader posttransplant TCR diversity.

Sequenced by immunoSEQ multiplex PCR; TCRdb stores in-frame clones only, minus some. This repertoire shows 13,000 to 15,000 clones, approximately 84% found once; its top ten account for 13%. Germline CDR1 and CDR2: SGHTA and FQGNSA. The CDR3 has 14 residues. Deletions cut 2 bases from V and 6 bases from J, with 14 bases between. The sequence was obtained from a male patient in his 50s who had an allogeneic stem cell transplant from an unrelated donor, so T cells may come from the graft donor. Some clones in this sample may be carry-over from other donors' samples. The sequencing used PBMCs, collected 100 days after allogeneic stem cell transplant. The V and J genes are TRBV7-2 and TRBJ2-7; either TRBD1 or TRBD2 may fit D (5 bases each). Written as DNA, the CDR3 is TGTGCCAGCAGCTTAAGAAGGGACGGCGCCGAGCAGTACTTC. Protein sequence: CASSLRRDGAEQYF.